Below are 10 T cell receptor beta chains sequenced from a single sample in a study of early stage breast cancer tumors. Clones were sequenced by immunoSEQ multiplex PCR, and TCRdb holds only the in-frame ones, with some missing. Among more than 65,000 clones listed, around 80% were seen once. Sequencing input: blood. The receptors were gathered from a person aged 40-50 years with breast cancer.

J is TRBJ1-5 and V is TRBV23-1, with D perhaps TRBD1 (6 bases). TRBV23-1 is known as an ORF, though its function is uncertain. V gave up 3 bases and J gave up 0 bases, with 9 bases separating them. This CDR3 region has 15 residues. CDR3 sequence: CASSHEGDSNQPQHF. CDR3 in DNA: TGCGCCAGCAGTCATGAGGGGGATAGCAATCAGCCCCAGCATTTT.

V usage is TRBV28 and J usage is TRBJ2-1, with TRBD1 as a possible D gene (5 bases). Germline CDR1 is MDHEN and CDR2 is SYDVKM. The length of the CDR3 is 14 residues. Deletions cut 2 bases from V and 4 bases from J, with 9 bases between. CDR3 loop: CASSLVGAYNEQFF. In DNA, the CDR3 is TGTGCCAGCAGTTTAGTTGGGGCGTACAATGAGCAGTTCTTC.

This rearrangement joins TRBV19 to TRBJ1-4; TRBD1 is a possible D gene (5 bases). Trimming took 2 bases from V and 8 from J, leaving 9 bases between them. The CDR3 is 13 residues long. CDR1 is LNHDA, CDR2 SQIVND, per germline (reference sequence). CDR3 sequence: CASSITGREKLFF. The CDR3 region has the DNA TGTGCCAGTAGTATAACAGGCCGGGAAAAACTGTTTTTT.

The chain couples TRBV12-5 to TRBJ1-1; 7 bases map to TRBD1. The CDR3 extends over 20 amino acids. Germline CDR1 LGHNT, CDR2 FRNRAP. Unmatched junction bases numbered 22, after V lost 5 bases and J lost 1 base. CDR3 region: CASGPRQGFLPPSSNTEAFF. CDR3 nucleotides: TGTGCTAGTGGTCCAAGACAGGGCTTTCTCCCCCCTTCGTCGAACACTGAAGCTTTCTTT.

The CDR3 spells CASSLRGRTRPKNIQYF. The CDR3 nucleotides read TGTGCCAGCAGCCTTCGTGGACGGACTAGACCCAAAAACATTCAGTACTTC. The V call is TRBV11-3, the J call TRBJ2-4; 7 bases fit TRBD2. This CDR3 comprises 17 residues. Per the germline V gene, CDR1 is SGHNT and CDR2 is YENEEA. V shed 5 bases and J 2 bases; nucleotides not matched to a gene: 12.

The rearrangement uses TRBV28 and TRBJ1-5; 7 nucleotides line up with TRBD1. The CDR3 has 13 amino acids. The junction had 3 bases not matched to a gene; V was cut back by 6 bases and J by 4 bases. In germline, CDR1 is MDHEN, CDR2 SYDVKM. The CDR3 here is CASRAGGNQPQHF. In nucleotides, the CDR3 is TGTGCCAGCAGAGCAGGGGGGAATCAGCCCCAGCATTTT.

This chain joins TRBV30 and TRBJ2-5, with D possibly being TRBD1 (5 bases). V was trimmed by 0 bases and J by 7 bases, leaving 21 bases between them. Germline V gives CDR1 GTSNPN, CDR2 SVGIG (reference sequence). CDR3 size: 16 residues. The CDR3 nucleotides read TGTGCCTGGAGTGTAAGCAGGGTTTCCTTTCTCGGGACCCAGTACTTC. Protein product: CAWSVSRVSFLGTQYF.

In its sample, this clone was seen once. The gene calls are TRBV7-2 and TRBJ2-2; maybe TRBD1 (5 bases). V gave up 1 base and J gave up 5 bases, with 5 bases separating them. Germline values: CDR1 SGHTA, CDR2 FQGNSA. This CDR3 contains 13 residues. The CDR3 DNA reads TGTGCCAGCAGCTTAGAGGGGACCGGGGAGCTGTTTTTT. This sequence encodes CASSLEGTGELFF.

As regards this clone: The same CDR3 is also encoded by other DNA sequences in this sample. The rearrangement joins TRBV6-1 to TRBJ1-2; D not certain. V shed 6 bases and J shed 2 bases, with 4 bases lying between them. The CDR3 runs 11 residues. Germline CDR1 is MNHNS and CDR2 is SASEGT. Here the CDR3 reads CASSENYGYTF. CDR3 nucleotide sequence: TGTGCCAGCAGCGAAAACTATGGCTACACCTTC.

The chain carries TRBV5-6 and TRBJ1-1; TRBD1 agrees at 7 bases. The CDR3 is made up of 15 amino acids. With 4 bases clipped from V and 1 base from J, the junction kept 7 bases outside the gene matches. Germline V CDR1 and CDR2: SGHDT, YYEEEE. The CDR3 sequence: CASSRPTGTNTEAFF. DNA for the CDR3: TGTGCCAGCAGCCGACCGACAGGGACGAACACTGAAGCTTTCTTT.